The rows below give T cell receptor beta chains drawn from one sample of a study of cytomegalovirus exposure and HLA in healthy donors. Here immunoSEQ multiplex PCR was the method, and the copy in TCRdb shows in-frame clones only, minus some. The sample yields about 110,000 clones, more than 65% seen once. Sequencing was carried out using PBMCs. These receptors originate from a man in his thirties or forties in good health and CMV-seropositive. The CDR3 runs from the conserved cysteine through the conserved F or W. Fields, in order: V gene, J gene, clone size, D gene, CDR3 DNA, CDR3 protein. The D gene is left open where the match is weak. Some rows have no size entry. The others give once, few or many, or a class for an expanded clone.

>TRBV7-8|TRBJ2-3|-|TRBD2
TGTGCCAGCAGCACAGCAGGGACTAGCAGACGCACAGATACGCAGTATTTT
CASSTAGTSRRTDTQYF
>TRBV30|TRBJ1-2|-|TRBD1
TGTGCCTGCCGCCAGGACAGGGTATTCCTCTATGGCTACACCTTC
CACRQDRVFLYGYTF
>TRBV7-2|TRBJ1-6|few|-
TGTGCCAGCAGCTTGGAGGAGAGCTCCTATAATTCACCCCTCCACTTT
CASSLEESSYNSPLHF
>TRBV9|TRBJ2-3|-|-
TGTGCCAGCAGCGTAGGGGGAGGGGGACGAGATACGCAGTATTTT
CASSVGGGGRDTQYF
>TRBV7-9|TRBJ2-7|-|TRBD1
TGTGCCAGCAGCCCACGTTTGACAGGGACGGGCTACGAGCAGTACTTC
CASSPRLTGTGYEQYF
>TRBV19|TRBJ2-7|-|TRBD2
TGTGCCAGTAGTTGGAGCGGGGGGGCAGGTGAGCAGTACTTC
CASSWSGGAGEQYF
>TRBV11-3|TRBJ1-1|-|TRBD1
TGTGCCAGCAGCCTTAATACAGGGGACACTGAAGCTTTCTTT
CASSLNTGDTEAFF
>TRBV15|TRBJ1-1|once|-
TGTGCCACCAGCAGACAGGGGAATGAAGCTTTCTTT
CATSRQGNEAFF
>TRBV7-8|TRBJ2-2|-|TRBD1
TGTGCCAGCAGCTTAGGATACATGGTGGGGACAGGGCACACCGGGGAGCTGTTTTTT
CASSLGYMVGTGHTGELFF
>TRBV4-1|TRBJ1-4|-|-
TGCGCCAGCAGCCAACCCTTAGTCTCACGGGAGTCTGAAAAACTGTTTTTT
CASSQPLVSRESEKLFF
>TRBV7-2|TRBJ2-2|-|TRBD2
TGTGCCAGCAGCTTAGATCGAGCGGGGGCATCGAGCACCGGGGAGCTGTTTTTT
CASSLDRAGASSTGELFF
>TRBV14|TRBJ2-5|-|-
TGTGCCAGCAGCCAAGGGGTCGGGTTAGAGACCCAGTACTTC
CASSQGVGLETQYF
>TRBV28|TRBJ2-7|-|-
TGTGCCAGCAGAAACCCGCGGGGCTCCTACGAGCAGTACTTC
CASRNPRGSYEQYF
>TRBV7-8|TRBJ1-3|few|-
TGTGCCAGCAGCCAGGGGTCAGGGAAAGGAAACACCATATATTTT
CASSQGSGKGNTIYF
>TRBV2|TRBJ1-5|-|-
TGTGCCAGCCGAGGGCCCTATAGCAATCAGCCCCAGCATTTT
CASRGPYSNQPQHF
>TRBV25-1|TRBJ1-6|few|TRBD1
TGTGCCAGCAGTGAGACAGGGGGAGGGTACTCACCCCTCCACTTT
CASSETGGGYSPLHF
>TRBV4-3|TRBJ1-2|-|-
TGCGCCAGCAGCCAAGATTCGGGGGGATATAACTATGGCTACACCTTC
CASSQDSGGYNYGYTF
>TRBV11-2|TRBJ2-1|-|-
TGTGCCAGCAGCCGCTGGTTCCAGGAACTCTACAATGAGCAGTTCTTC
CASSRWFQELYNEQFF
>TRBV20-1|TRBJ1-2|-|-
TGCAGTGCTTATTATGGACACCACTACACCTTC
CSAYYGHHYTF
>TRBV9|TRBJ1-4|-|TRBD1
TGTGCCAGCAGCGGACCGACAGGGACTAGGGAAAAACTGTTTTTT
CASSGPTGTREKLFF
>TRBV7-9|TRBJ1-4|-|-
TGTGCCAGCAGCTTAACGGACACCCAGAGGGAAAAACTGTTTTTT
CASSLTDTQREKLFF
>TRBV6-5|TRBJ1-2|-|TRBD1
TGTGCCAGCGGGGACAGTCTCTCTAACTATGGCTACACCTTC
CASGDSLSNYGYTF
>TRBV19|TRBJ2-1|-|TRBD2
TGTGCCAGTAGTATTTCGGGGGGGGCGCCAAATGAGCAGTTCTTC
CASSISGGAPNEQFF
>TRBV4-3|TRBJ1-4|-|-
TGCGCCAGCAGCCAAGTAGTCTTCGGAGCAACTAATGAAAAACTGTTTTTT
CASSQVVFGATNEKLFF
>TRBV19|TRBJ1-4|-|-
TGTGCCAGTAGACCCACTCAACAGAGCCGAGGGGAAAAACTGTTTTTT
CASRPTQQSRGEKLFF
>TRBV15|TRBJ2-1|few|TRBD2
TGTGCCACCAGCGCACGAACTAGCGGGGGGGCCGCTGAGCAGTTCTTC
CATSARTSGGAAEQFF
>TRBV11-2|TRBJ2-3|-|TRBD2
TGTGCCAGCAGCGCCCAGCGGGGCAGCACAGATACGCAGTATTTT
CASSAQRGSTDTQYF
>TRBV7-9|TRBJ1-1|once|-
TGTGCCAGCCGCTCCTTAGGGGACACTGAAGCTTTCTTT
CASRSLGDTEAFF
>TRBV5-6|TRBJ1-4|few|TRBD1
TGTGCCAGCAGCTTGCTCGGGACAGGGAATGAAAAACTGTTTTTT
CASSLLGTGNEKLFF
>TRBV27|TRBJ2-7|-|TRBD2
TGTGCCAGCCCCCCAGCCCGCGGGGGGAAATCCTACGAGCAGTACTTC
CASPPARGGKSYEQYF
>TRBV14|TRBJ1-2|-|-
TGTGCCAGCAGCCAGGGCTGGTATGGCTACACCTTC
CASSQGWYGYTF
>TRBV7-9|TRBJ2-7|-|-
TGTGCCAGCAGCGCGGGCCGCCTTGGGTCGGGGTACGAGCAGTACTTC
CASSAGRLGSGYEQYF
>TRBV27|TRBJ1-4|-|-
TGTGCCAGCAGTTTTGACTGGAGGCGTAATGAAAAACTGTTTTTT
CASSFDWRRNEKLFF
>TRBV25-1|TRBJ1-4|-|-
TGTGCCAGCAGTGAAGCCGAACGGAGTGAAAAACTGTTTTTT
CASSEAERSEKLFF
>TRBV6-5|TRBJ2-3|-|-
TGTGCCAGCAGTCCGCTACAGGGTGGCACAGATACGCAGTATTTT
CASSPLQGGTDTQYF
>TRBV6-6|TRBJ1-5|-|-
TGTGCCAGCAGCCCCGGGGGCAATCAGCCCCAGCATTTT
CASSPGGNQPQHF
>TRBV7-2|TRBJ1-2|once|TRBD1
TGTGCCAGCAGCACCCGGGACAGGGGGCGCGACTATGGCTACACCTTC
CASSTRDRGRDYGYTF
>TRBV27|TRBJ2-7|-|TRBD1
TGTGCCAGCAGAAGGGGGCCCAACGAGCAGTACTTC
CASRRGPNEQYF
>TRBV11-3|TRBJ1-3|-|TRBD1
TGTGCCAGCAGCATAACAGGGGCTGGAAACACCATATATTTT
CASSITGAGNTIYF
>TRBV28|TRBJ2-7|-|-
TGTGCCAGCAGTAGCCCGAACTACGAGCAGTACTTC
CASSSPNYEQYF
>TRBV18|TRBJ1-1|-|-
TGTGCCAGCTCACCACCCGGAGGTCGGGACACTGAAGCTTTCTTT
CASSPPGGRDTEAFF
>TRBV7-9|TRBJ2-7|-|TRBD2
TGTGCCAGCAGCCCACCCCGAGGTAGCGGGGGCCCTAGAGGCGAGCAGTACTTC
CASSPPRGSGGPRGEQYF